One sample yielded the 5 T cell receptor beta chains listed below, sequenced in a study of CD8+ T cells in alopecia areata. In each case, RNA was isolated and then reverse transcribed into cDNA as the sequencing template. Clones were sequenced by immunoSEQ multiplex PCR, and TCRdb holds only the in-frame ones, with some missing. The table shows 150,000 to 200,000 clones, with 60% occurring only once. Described treatment: oral pan-JAK inhibitor, 5-10 mg twice daily. The sample consisted of CD4+ T cells sorted from blood, taken at week 24, from a patient treated with tofacitinib. The receptors come from a human donor with alopecia areata.

A single count supports this clone. The V gene is TRBV5-1, the J gene TRBJ1-4; no definite D call. V was cut by 7 bases and J by 0 bases, with 7 bases left in between. This CDR3 has 13 residues. Germline V gene sequence: CDR1 SGHRS, CDR2 YFSETQ. In DNA form, the CDR3 reads TGCGCCAGCCTTGATGCAACTAATGAAAAACTGTTTTTT. Its translation: CASLDATNEKLFF. Supplemented by reference TRBV5-1 and TRBJ1-4, the full variable domain reads KAGVTQTPRYLIKTRGQQVTLSCSPISGHRSVSWYQQTPGQGLQFLFEYFSETQRNKGNFPGRFSGRQFSNSRSEMNVSTLELGDSALYLCASLDATNEKLFFGSGTQLSVL.

The chain has TRBV29-1 and TRBJ2-3; either TRBD1 or TRBD2 may fit D (5 bases each). Trimming cost V 6 bases and J 2 bases, with 12 bases left between them. The CDR3 runs 13 residues. The germline gives CDR1 SQVTM, CDR2 ANQGSEA. This CDR3 reads CSVSGTYTDTQYF. The DNA of the CDR3 is TGCAGCGTCTCCGGGACCTACACAGATACGCAGTATTTT.

V and J are TRBV30 and TRBJ1-1; D not resolved. This CDR3 is built from 12 residues. Trimming removed 2 bases at V and 4 bases at J, with 8 bases between. Germline lookup yields CDR1 GTSNPN and CDR2 SVGIG (reference sequence). The CDR3 nucleotides are TGTGCCTGGAGTCCGGACCGCACTGAAGCTTTCTTT. Protein: CAWSPDRTEAFF. Looking up the rest from reference TRBV30 and TRBJ1-1 gives the full variable domain: SQTIHQWPATLVQPVGSPLSLECTVEGTSNPNLYWYRQAAGRGLQLLFYSVGIGQISSEVPQNLSASRPQDRQFILSSKKLLLSDSGFYLCAWSPDRTEAFFGQGTRLTVV.

The CDR3: CASSLTGRQPQHF. The CDR3 nucleotides are TGTGCCAGCAGTTTGACAGGGCGCCAGCCCCAGCATTTT. The gene calls are TRBV27 and TRBJ1-5; TRBD1 agrees at 7 bases. CDR1 and CDR2 from the germline V gene are MNHEY and SMNVEV (reference sequence). The trim removed 3 bases at V and 7 bases at J, leaving 3 bases unmatched. This CDR3 is 13 amino acids long.

This clone was counted between two and nine times. This chain links TRBV14 with TRBJ1-6; unclear D gene. The CDR3 totals 14 residues. Trimming stripped 1 base from V and 10 bases from J, with 11 bases between. Germline CDR1 and CDR2: SGHDN and FVKESK. The CDR3 sequence is CASSQGDSRSPLHF. CDR3 DNA: TGTGCCAGCAGCCAAGGTGACTCCCGATCACCCCTCCACTTT.